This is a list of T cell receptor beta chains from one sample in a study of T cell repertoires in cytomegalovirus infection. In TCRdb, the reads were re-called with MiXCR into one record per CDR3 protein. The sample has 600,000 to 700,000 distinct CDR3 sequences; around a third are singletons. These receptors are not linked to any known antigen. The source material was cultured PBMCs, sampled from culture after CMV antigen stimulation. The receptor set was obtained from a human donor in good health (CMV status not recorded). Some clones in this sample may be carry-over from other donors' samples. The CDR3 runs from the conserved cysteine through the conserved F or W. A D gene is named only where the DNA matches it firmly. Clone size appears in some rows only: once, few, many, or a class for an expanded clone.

TGTGCCAGCAGGGGGGTGCTGTGGCAGGGGCCTCTTAACACCGGGGAGCTGTTTTTT CASRGVLWQGPLNTGELFF TRBV7-2 - TRBJ2-2 -
TGTGCCAGCAATTTCGAGGGAACTAGCACAGATACGCAGTATTTT CASNFEGTSTDTQYF TRBV6-1 many TRBJ2-3 -
TGTGCCAGCAGCCTGCGCCACAGGGGGCAAGACACCGGGGAGCTGTTTTTT CASSLRHRGQDTGELFF TRBV11-2 few TRBJ2-2 TRBD1
TGTGCCATCAGCCCCGGTCAGGGCCGTGACTACGAGCAGTACTTC CAISPGQGRDYEQYF TRBV10-3 few TRBJ2-7 -
TGTGCCAGCTCGGGGCCCGCTAACTATGGCTACACCTTC CASSGPANYGYTF TRBV7-6 - TRBJ1-2 -
TGTGCCAGCAGCCGAAGCGGGGGGGGAAGCTCCTACGAGCAGTACTTC CASSRSGGGSSYEQYF TRBV7-2 few TRBJ2-7 TRBD2
TGCAGTGCTAGAGATAGAGCATTCGGGGAGCTGTTTTTT CSARDRAFGELFF TRBV20-1 once TRBJ2-2 -
TGTGCCAGCACGGCACTCCAAGAGACCCAGTACTTC CASTALQETQYF TRBV7-2 few TRBJ2-5 -
TGTGCCAGCAGCAACGGAGGACAGGGAGGCACGTTGGCCAAAAACATTCAGTACTTC CASSNGGQGGTLAKNIQYF TRBV7-9 - TRBJ2-4 TRBD1
TGTGCCAGCAGTTACTCTGGCCGGGGGAGGTACGAGCAGTACTTC CASSYSGRGRYEQYF TRBV6-8 - TRBJ2-7 -
TGCAGTGCTCAGAAGGTTGGGGCAGGCTTAGCTTTCTTT CSAQKVGAGLAFF TRBV20-1 few TRBJ1-1 -
TGTGCCAGCAGGCAATCCGCCGGAGATTACCATGAGCAGTTCTTC CASRQSAGDYHEQFF TRBV7-2 few TRBJ2-1 -
TGTGCCAGCAGTGAATTGAGTTGGGAGATGAGTTCACCCCTCCACTTT CASSELSWEMSSPLHF TRBV6-1 - TRBJ1-6 -
TGTGCCAGCAGCCTCGCGCTGGGGTCCAGCCTCCTTAATGAGCAGTTCTTC CASSLALGSSLLNEQFF TRBV11-3 - TRBJ2-1 -
TGCGCCAGCAGCTTGGCCTGGACAGGGGGCCTCGGGGAGCTGTTTTTT CASSLAWTGGLGELFF TRBV5-1 few TRBJ2-2 TRBD1
TGTGCCAGCAGTGAAAGGGGGGTAAACACAGATACGCAGTATTTT CASSERGVNTDTQYF TRBV2 - TRBJ2-3 -
TGTGCCAGCAGCCCTAGAGGGACTGTCCAAGAGACCCAGTACTTC CASSPRGTVQETQYF TRBV7-9 few TRBJ2-5 -
TGTGCCAGCAGTGGTGACAGGGGGCGCGAAGAGACCCAGTACTTC CASSGDRGREETQYF TRBV2 - TRBJ2-5 TRBD1
TGTGCCACCAGCAGCGACAGGGGGCAAGAGACCCAGTACTTC CATSSDRGQETQYF TRBV15 few TRBJ2-5 TRBD1
TGTGCCAGCAGCGTCGGGGGAGCCCACAATGAGCAGTTCTTC CASSVGGAHNEQFF TRBV7-2 many TRBJ2-1 -
TGCAGTGCAGGCCCCCAGGGGGCTTTTAATGAAAAACTGTTTTTT CSAGPQGAFNEKLFF TRBV20-1 few TRBJ1-4 TRBD1
TGTGCCAGCAGCAGAAACACCGGGGCCAACGTCCTGACTTTC CASSRNTGANVLTF TRBV7-2 - TRBJ2-6 -
TGCGCCAGCAGCAAGGGGGGGCAGGTTCCAGGCCAAGAGACCCAGTACTTC CASSKGGQVPGQETQYF TRBV4-1 - TRBJ2-5 -
TGTGCCAGTAGTACCCCGACAGGTCGATCCTACGAGCAGTACTTC CASSTPTGRSYEQYF TRBV19 once TRBJ2-7 -
TGTGCCAGCAGTGACCCCTTTGGCGGGGGGGCCTCGGGGGAGCTGTTTTTT CASSDPFGGGASGELFF TRBV6-1 many TRBJ2-2 TRBD2
TGTGCCAGCAGCTTAGTTCTAGCGGGAGGGCCGTTTTACAATGAGCAGTTCTTC CASSLVLAGGPFYNEQFF TRBV7-2 - TRBJ2-1 TRBD2
TGTGCCAGCAGTGCGTACGATGAGCAGTTCTTC CASSAYDEQFF TRBV12-3/TRBV12-4 - TRBJ2-1 -
TGTGCCATCAGTGAAGGTTGGATCTATGGCTACACCTTC CAISEGWIYGYTF TRBV10-3 - TRBJ1-2 -
TGCGCCAGCAGCCAAGAAGGGACAGGTCGGTATGGCTACACCTTC CASSQEGTGRYGYTF TRBV4-1 - TRBJ1-2 TRBD1
TGTGCCAGCTCACCCGGACAGGTGAGCTCCTACGAGCAGTACTTC CASSPGQVSSYEQYF TRBV18 - TRBJ2-7 TRBD1
TGTGCCAGCAGCTCTGGGACTAGCGGGGTCCAGTACTTC CASSSGTSGVQYF TRBV11-3 few TRBJ2-5 TRBD2